This T cell receptor beta chain was retrieved from a study of shared clonotypes between healthy human individuals. J was trimmed by 5 bases and V by 5 bases; bases with no gene match: 9. This CDR3 spans 15 amino acids. CDR1 and CDR2 (germline): SGHVS, FQNEAQ. This clone was seen a single time. The repertoire was sequenced with immunoSEQ multiplex PCR; TCRdb's copy has only in-frame clones and lacks some. Of about 490,000 clones in the sample, 79% are singletons; the top ten hold approximately 12%. This receptor was taken from a woman aged 35 to 49 in good health. Some clones in this sample may be carry-over from other donors' samples. The sample consisted of PBMCs. The chain couples TRBV7-8 to TRBJ1-1; 9 positions match TRBD1. CDR3 sequence: CASSGYRGRRTEAFF. The CDR3 DNA follows: TGTGCCAGCAGCGGCTACAGGGGGCGGCGAACTGAAGCTTTCTTT.